The text below deals with one T cell receptor beta chain. Its antigen is currently unknown. The source of the sample is a study of shared clonotypes between healthy human individuals. Study observations and caveats: Relative to their counterparts shared across all four donors, non-shared clonotypes exhibited diminished generation probabilities.

The material for each subset, its genomic DNA, was split evenly across several immunoSEQ plates. Clones were read by immunoSEQ multiplex PCR, and TCRdb kept only the in-frame ones, dropping some. The sample contains fewer than 850,000 clones, about 97% of which appear only once. Terminally differentiated effector memory CD45RA+ cells were left out of the naive CD8 fraction, which was CD45RO-negative and positively selected for CCR7. CDR3 length equals 14 residues. V was shortened by 4 bases and J by 0 bases, with 9 bases between the two germline ends. Germline-derived CDR1 and CDR2 are SGHAT and FQNNGV.

The source of this sequence is a young man in good health. Sequencing input: naive CD8+ T cells sorted from blood. The rearrangement links TRBV11-2 to TRBJ1-2; D ambiguous. The CDR3 here is CASSSPTTNYGYTF. The CDR3 DNA is TGTGCCAGCAGCTCGCCAACCACTAACTATGGCTACACCTTC.